These T cell receptor beta chains were read from a single sample in a study of neurological immune-mediated disorders. A single record per CDR3 protein comes from TCRdb applying MiXCR to the 5' RACE reads. The sample has about 84,000 distinct CDR3 sequences; around 10% are singletons. The specimen was PBMCs. The receptors were gathered from a man aged 35-49 years in good health. CDR3s include the opening cysteine and the closing phenylalanine or tryptophan. D genes are given only for firm matches. The size field is filled for only some rows; it gives once, few, many or a size class.

cdr3_length: 18
j_call: TRBJ1-5
d_call: TRBD1
clone_size: many
v_call: TRBV4-2
cdr3_aa: CASSQGPGQGSTGQPQHF
cdr3_nt: TGTGCCAGCAGCCAAGGGCCGGGACAGGGTTCAACGGGTCAGCCCCAGCATTTT

cdr3_length: 13
j_call: TRBJ1-2
d_call: TRBD1
clone_size: many
v_call: TRBV20-1
cdr3_aa: CSSTGGTGYGYTF
cdr3_nt: TGCAGTTCAACAGGGGGCACGGGCTATGGCTACACCTTC

cdr3_length: 13
j_call: TRBJ2-5
d_call: -
clone_size: many
v_call: TRBV5-1
cdr3_aa: CASSLAPQETQYF
cdr3_nt: TGCGCCAGCAGCCTAGCCCCACAAGAGACCCAGTACTTC

cdr3_length: 11
j_call: TRBJ2-2
d_call: -
clone_size: -
v_call: TRBV30
cdr3_aa: CAWSGPGELFF
cdr3_nt: TGTGCCTGGAGTGGCCCCGGGGAGCTGTTTTTT

cdr3_length: 15
j_call: TRBJ2-1
d_call: TRBD2
clone_size: many
v_call: TRBV7-2
cdr3_aa: CASSLRGGVVDEQFF
cdr3_nt: TGTGCCAGCAGCTTACGGGGGGGAGTAGTCGATGAGCAGTTCTTC

cdr3_length: 14
j_call: TRBJ1-1
d_call: -
clone_size: many
v_call: TRBV7-2
cdr3_aa: CASSIQPVTTEAFF
cdr3_nt: TGTGCCAGCAGCATACAGCCGGTGACCACTGAAGCTTTCTTT

cdr3_length: 14
j_call: TRBJ1-5
d_call: -
clone_size: many
v_call: TRBV7-8
cdr3_aa: CASSLHTRDQPQHF
cdr3_nt: TGTGCCAGCAGCTTACATACGAGGGATCAGCCCCAGCATTTT

cdr3_length: 13
j_call: TRBJ2-5
d_call: TRBD2
clone_size: many
v_call: TRBV20-1
cdr3_aa: CSAFSGEVVTQYF
cdr3_nt: TGCAGTGCTTTTAGCGGGGAGGTTGTGACCCAGTACTTC

cdr3_length: 13
j_call: TRBJ2-5
d_call: -
clone_size: many
v_call: TRBV10-3
cdr3_aa: CAISESMRETQYF
cdr3_nt: TGTGCCATCAGTGAGTCGATGCGAGAGACCCAGTACTTC

cdr3_length: 15
j_call: TRBJ1-1
d_call: TRBD1
clone_size: many
v_call: TRBV3-1
cdr3_aa: CASSPTDRGPSEAFF
cdr3_nt: TGTGCCAGCAGCCCTACTGACAGGGGCCCCTCTGAAGCTTTCTTT

cdr3_length: 14
j_call: TRBJ2-7
d_call: TRBD1
clone_size: many
v_call: TRBV10-3
cdr3_aa: CAISEREGAGEQYF
cdr3_nt: TGTGCCATCAGTGAGCGTGAGGGGGCGGGCGAGCAGTACTTC

cdr3_length: 20
j_call: TRBJ2-5
d_call: -
clone_size: many
v_call: TRBV21-1
cdr3_aa: CASSKVRAGGPEKFGETQYF
cdr3_nt: TGTGCCAGCAGCAAAGTCAGGGCGGGAGGGCCTGAAAAGTTCGGAGAGACCCAGTACTTC

cdr3_length: 12
j_call: TRBJ1-1
d_call: -
clone_size: many
v_call: TRBV29-1
cdr3_aa: CSVEEDMVVAFF
cdr3_nt: TGCAGCGTTGAAGAAGATATGGTGGTAGCTTTCTTT

cdr3_length: 16
j_call: TRBJ2-5
d_call: -
clone_size: many
v_call: TRBV13
cdr3_aa: CASSLGPPGFQETQYF
cdr3_nt: TGTGCCAGCAGCTTAGGGCCCCCGGGGTTTCAAGAGACCCAGTACTTC

cdr3_length: 16
j_call: TRBJ2-7
d_call: -
clone_size: many
v_call: TRBV7-6
cdr3_aa: CASSLEGAGRVYEQYF
cdr3_nt: TGTGCCAGCAGCTTAGAGGGAGCGGGCCGGGTATACGAGCAGTACTTC

cdr3_length: 15
j_call: TRBJ2-1
d_call: TRBD2
clone_size: many
v_call: TRBV20-1
cdr3_aa: CSARDWDYAYNEQFF
cdr3_nt: TGCAGTGCTAGAGATTGGGACTATGCCTACAATGAGCAGTTCTTC

cdr3_length: 13
j_call: TRBJ1-1
d_call: -
clone_size: -
v_call: TRBV18
cdr3_aa: CASSPRLNTEAFF
cdr3_nt: TGTGCCAGCTCACCACGGCTGAACACTGAAGCTTTCTTT